The clone carrying this T cell receptor beta chain came up many times. Using its own MiXCR run on the 5' RACE reads, TCRdb lists one record per CDR3 protein. This sample has 300,000 to 450,000 distinct CDR3 sequences; over 5% occur once, and the top ten carry about 15%. This specimen comes from a study of T cells after yellow fever vaccination. Looked up from germline, CDR1 is SGHRS and CDR2 is YFSETQ. Trimming pared 5 bases from V and 1 base from J, leaving 12 bases between. This CDR3 is 14 amino acids long. This sequence joins TRBV5-1 and TRBJ1-1; weak D call: TRBD1 (6 bases). The receptor was isolated from a man younger than 40 who received the YFV17D yellow fever vaccine. The sequencing used PBMCs, collected 5 days after the yellow fever booster vaccination. The CDR3 is CASSRQAENTEAFF. The CDR3 nucleotides are TGCGCCAGCAGTCGACAGGCCGAGAACACTGAAGCTTTCTTT. Together with reference TRBV5-1 and TRBJ1-1, the CDR3 gives the full variable domain: KAGVTQTPRYLIKTRGQQVTLSCSPISGHRSVSWYQQTPGQGLQFLFEYFSETQRNKGNFPGRFSGRQFSNSRSEMNVSTLELGDSALYLCASSRQAENTEAFFGQGTRLTVV.